The source of this TCR beta chain is a study of cytomegalovirus exposure and HLA in healthy donors. Study background: Researchers previously reported finding about 110 million unique TCR beta sequences from about 170 million T cells. Within the Caucasian-associated ancestry cluster were under 85% of the roughly 430 genotyped donors. The study, taken as a whole, reports: The study carried out a later analysis of TCR beta sequences. It associated 15,000 to 20,000 of them with specific HLA alleles at a false discovery rate of 0.05. TCR beta V- and J-gene trimming was later associated with a missense DCLRE1C variant.

Per the germline V gene, CDR1 is LNHNV and CDR2 is YYDKDF (reference sequence). The CDR3 consists of 14 residues. As to this clone: Its target is unknown.

The study ran its PCR with 60 Vbeta and 13 Jbeta primers. Clones were read by immunoSEQ multiplex PCR, and TCRdb kept only the in-frame ones, dropping some. The sample has about 140,000 clones, about 77% seen once. Source material: PBMCs. This chain links TRBV15 with TRBJ2-2, with TRBD2 matching over 7 bases. The receptor was derived from a female donor in good health and CMV-seronegative. This CDR3 reads CATRGREDTGELFF. Written as DNA, the CDR3 is TGTGCGACACGTGGGAGGGAGGACACCGGGGAGCTGTTTTTT. The whole variable domain, remainder taken from reference TRBV15 and TRBJ2-2, is DAMVIQNPRYQVTQFGKPVTLSCSQTLNHNVMYWYQQKSSQAPKLLFHYYDKDFNNEADTPDNFQSRRPNTSFCFLDIRSPGLGDTAMYLCATRGREDTGELFFGEGSRLTVL.